The sample holds one count of the clone carrying this T cell receptor beta chain. The data derive from a study of T cell responses to AZD1222 COVID-19 vaccine. Here immunoSEQ multiplex PCR was the method, and the copy in TCRdb shows in-frame clones only, minus some. The table has 130,000 or so clones, over 85% seen once; the top ten hold about 3%. The sample in question was peripheral blood, obtained on day 0 of AZD1222 vaccination. This receptor was identified in an adult in good health.

CDR3 in amino acids: CASSYGLGRSTDTQYF. Here the CDR3 DNA reads TGTGCCAGCAGTTACGGACTAGGACGGAGCACAGATACGCAGTATTTT. The chain employs TRBV6-5 and TRBJ2-3; TRBD2 matches at 7 bases. The germline V gene encodes CDR1 MNHEY and CDR2 SVGAGI. This CDR3 region has 16 residues. V lost 2 bases, J lost 0 bases, and 5 bases stayed unmatched.